The rows below give T cell receptor beta chains drawn from one sample of a study of spatial heterogeneity in lung cancer. TCRdb itself ran the 5' RACE reads through MiXCR, one entry per CDR3 protein. Here the sample spans roughly 48,000 distinct CDR3 sequences, over 4.5% being singletons. The material was PBMCs, obtained at surgery. The receptors derive from a male donor with early-stage non-small cell lung cancer. Each CDR3 is given with its conserved first and last residue. D genes are given only for firm matches. Clone size is shown for a subset of rows, as once, few, many or a class of expanded clone.

V gene,D gene,J gene,clone size,CDR3 DNA,CDR3 protein
TRBV20-1,-,TRBJ2-2,many,TGCAGTGCCCGACAGGACACCGGGGAGCTGTTTTTT,CSARQDTGELFF
TRBV27,-,TRBJ2-3,-,TGTGCCAGCAGTCCGGGACCTTTAATGGATACGCAGTATTTT,CASSPGPLMDTQYF
TRBV4-2,-,TRBJ2-3,-,TGTGCCAGCAGCTCGGACCGGAGAGATACGCAGTATTTT,CASSSDRRDTQYF
TRBV7-9,TRBD2,TRBJ2-2,many,TGTGCCAGCAGCTCAACTAGCGGGAGGGCCTTCACCGGGGAGCTGTTTTTT,CASSSTSGRAFTGELFF
TRBV18,TRBD2,TRBJ2-4,many,TGTGCCAGCTCACCACGGACTAGCGGGACCATTAAAGCCAAAAACATTCAGTACTTC,CASSPRTSGTIKAKNIQYF
TRBV12-3/TRBV12-4,TRBD2,TRBJ2-2,many,TGTGCCAGCAGAAGGACTAGCGGGAGTCTGGCCGGGGAGCTGTTTTTT,CASRRTSGSLAGELFF
TRBV5-1,-,TRBJ1-5,many,TGCGCCAGCAGCCCGGACGCAGGGGTTCAGCCCCAGCATTTT,CASSPDAGVQPQHF
TRBV28,-,TRBJ2-7,many,TGTGCCAGCAGACAGGGAACCTACGAGCAGTACTTC,CASRQGTYEQYF
TRBV5-1,-,TRBJ1-4,many,TGCGCCAGCAGCTTAATGCTTGCAACTAATGAAAAACTGTTTTTT,CASSLMLATNEKLFF
TRBV20-1,-,TRBJ2-1,-,TGCAGTGCTAGAGATGGGGCTAGTCTGCCCAATGAGCAGTTCTTC,CSARDGASLPNEQFF
TRBV7-2,TRBD2,TRBJ2-5,many,TGTGCCAGCAGCTCCCGGGACCATATAGCGGGGGAGACCCAGTACTTC,CASSSRDHIAGETQYF
TRBV7-6,TRBD2,TRBJ2-2,many,TGTGCCAGCAGCTCCCCCGGGACTAGCGGATCGAACACCGGGGAGCTGTTTTTT,CASSSPGTSGSNTGELFF
TRBV20-1,-,TRBJ2-1,many,TGCAGTGCTAGCGGGGGCTCGTTCCCATACAATGAGCAGTTCTTC,CSASGGSFPYNEQFF
TRBV20-1,TRBD1,TRBJ2-7,many,TGCAGTGCTAGAGGCCCAGGGGGCGAGCAGTACTTC,CSARGPGGEQYF
TRBV5-1,-,TRBJ2-3,many,TGCGCCAGCAGCCTTCTTCTTCGTAGTACGCAGTATTTT,CASSLLLRSTQYF
TRBV10-2,TRBD1,TRBJ1-4,many,TGCGCCAGCACCGCACCGGGACAGGGGAATGAAAAACTGTTTTTT,CASTAPGQGNEKLFF
TRBV28,-,TRBJ2-1,many,TGTGCCAGCAGTTTGGGGGAGAGGCAGTTCTTC,CASSLGERQFF
TRBV20-1,-,TRBJ1-6,many,TGCAGTGCTAGAGAGGATCCCGTAGGGGTTTTAAATTCACCCCTCCACTTT,CSAREDPVGVLNSPLHF
TRBV19,TRBD2,TRBJ2-1,many,TGTGCCAGTAGTATAGAAGGCACTAGCGGATACAATGAGCAGTTCTTC,CASSIEGTSGYNEQFF
TRBV7-2,TRBD2,TRBJ2-2,many,TGTGCCAGCAGCTTAAGCGGGGAGAACACCGGGGAGCTGTTTTTT,CASSLSGENTGELFF